This paragraph covers one TCR beta chain sequence. Its specificity is unknown. These data are taken from a study of beta chain features in type 1 diabetes. Study results and limitations: For Type 1 diabetes patients, all four CD4+ subsets carried TCRB CDR3s that were moderately but significantly shorter.

Each of the CD4+ naive, central memory, regulatory and stem cell-like memory populations was sorted via CD45RO/CCR7/CD25/CD127/CD95/CD27. The isolated RNA, all of it, was reverse transcribed, so expressed TCRB transcripts were what got sequenced. Using immunoSEQ multiplex PCR, the repertoire was profiled, and TCRdb retains in-frame clones only, with some absent. The repertoire has some 350,000 clones, roughly 14% of them found once; the top ten carry roughly 0.015%. The CDR3 loop spans 14 amino acids. Germline assignment: CDR1 MNHNY and CDR2 SVGAGI (reference sequence). The V gene end was trimmed by 4 bases and the J gene end by 3 bases; junction bases not matched to a gene: 4.

The sample taken for sequencing was naive CD4+ T cells from blood. The rearrangement uses TRBV6-6 and TRBJ2-7, with 9 bases matching TRBD2. This clonotype was obtained from a young woman with type 1 diabetes. CDR3 loop: CASSSGTSFYEQYF. The CDR3 DNA is TGTGCCAGCAGTTCCGGGACTAGCTTCTACGAGCAGTACTTC.